This paragraph covers one T cell receptor (beta chain) sequence. Its target is unknown. The data derive from a study of memory CD4+ T cells and cytomegalovirus serostatus. Trimming removed 6 bases at V and 11 bases at J, with 25 bases between. There are 15 residues in the CDR3. Germline CDR1 and CDR2: MNHNS and SASEGT. Study results and limitations: Suggested: most of the CMV-linked TCR signature lies in CD4+ memory cells. Of 150 to 200 reported CMV TCRbeta sequences, around 62 were found in memory CD4+ repertoires.

The sort gate was single viable CD3+CD4+CD8-CD45RO+ cells for memory CD4+ T cells. Positive selection with CD4 microbeads enriched total CD4+ T cells. Method: immunoSEQ multiplex PCR; TCRdb's copy keeps in-frame clones and lacks some. The repertoire holds about 60,000 clones, with around 82% as singletons. This chain connects TRBV6-1 to TRBJ1-2; D perhaps matches TRBD1 (5 bases). This receptor was taken from an adult in good health and CMV-seronegative. Some clones in this sample may be carry-over from other donors' samples. The sample was memory CD4+ T cells from blood. CDR3 protein: CASRTEPGPRTKYTF. The CDR3 nucleotides read TGTGCCAGCAGGACCGAACCGGGACCGCGGACAAAATACACCTTC.